A single sample is the source of the 31 T cell receptor beta chains below, sequenced in a study of cytomegalovirus exposure and HLA in healthy donors (dated by TCRdb to 2015 to 2018). Library method: the immunoSEQ multiplex PCR assay. For the multiplex PCR, a mixture combining 60 forward primers for TCR Vbeta segments and 13 reverse primers for TCR Jbeta segments was used. Sourced from immuneACCESS, this table was stored by TCRdb with only in-frame sequences that have V and J called. A share of the clones is absent; for the studies checked, an unresolved V gene accounts for under half, and the remainder has no known explanation. Within this sample are around 180,000 clones, with around 80% of them counted one time only. The top ten clones comprise about 0.72% of the sample. Sequenced material: PBMCs. Receptors were obtained from a woman between 35 and 50 years old in good health and CMV-seronegative.

This chain joins TRBV13 and TRBJ1-5, with D perhaps TRBD1 (5 bases). Germline V gene data show CDR1 as PRHDT and CDR2 as FYEKMQ (reference sequence). This CDR3 contains 12 residues. V lost 4 bases to trimming and J lost 5 bases, with 6 bases between them. The CDR3 reads CASSSRDQPQHF. The CDR3 DNA is TGTGCCAGCAGCTCCAGGGATCAGCCCCAGCATTTT.

The chain couples TRBV19 to TRBJ2-7, with a tentative D call TRBD2 (6 bases). The germline V and J ends were trimmed by 6 bases and 3 bases, with 15 bases remaining between them. The CDR3 spans 14 residues. Germline loops: CDR1 LNHDA, CDR2 SQIVND (reference sequence). CDR3 bases: TGTGCCAGTAGGGGAACGGGACTGAGCTACGAGCAGTACTTC. Encoded protein: CASRGTGLSYEQYF.

This clone has just a few counts. The rearrangement joins TRBV7-2 to TRBJ1-4; no firm D call. Germline CDR1 is SGHTA and CDR2 is FQGNSA. The V end lost 1 base, the J end lost 4 bases, and 10 bases lay between the germline ends. CDR3 length equals 15 residues. In DNA, the CDR3 is TGTGCCAGCAGCTTAGGGGAGAGTGATAATGAAAAACTGTTTTTT. Protein product: CASSLGESDNEKLFF.

This chain uses TRBV18 with TRBJ2-3, with D possibly being TRBD2 (6 bases). Germline V gene data show CDR1 as KGHSH and CDR2 as LQKENI. The CDR3 is made up of 15 amino acids. V lost 6 bases and J 0 bases, leaving 13 bases between the germline ends. The CDR3 here is CASSNRGTSTDTQYF. CDR3 DNA sequence: TGTGCCAGCTCTAACCGGGGGACTAGCACAGATACGCAGTATTTT.

This clone was observed once. The V and J genes are TRBV18 and TRBJ2-7; 10 bases fit TRBD1. V was pared by 3 bases and J by 2 bases, with 1 base of the junction left unmatched. The CDR3 totals 14 residues. The germline CDR1 and CDR2 sequences are KGHSH and LQKENI. In DNA form, the CDR3 reads TGTGCCAGCTCACCCGGACAGGGGGCCTACGAGCAGTACTTC. The encoded protein is CASSPGQGAYEQYF.

The chain employs TRBV5-1 and TRBJ2-5, with D perhaps matching TRBD2 (5 bases). The CDR3 extends over 13 amino acids. Looked up from germline, CDR1 is SGHRS and CDR2 is YFSETQ. The V end lost 2 bases, the J end lost 4 bases, and 9 bases lay between the germline ends. The CDR3 DNA reads as TGCGCCAGCAGCTTAGAGGGTTTAGAGACCCAGTACTTC. It is translated as CASSLEGLETQYF.

There are a few counts of this clone. The V gene is TRBV6-5, the J gene TRBJ1-1, with 7 bases fitting TRBD1. The germline V gene encodes CDR1 MNHEY and CDR2 SVGAGI. The CDR3 has 11 amino acids. The ends lost 8 bases at V and 10 bases at J; junction bases unmatched: 7. The CDR3 loop reads CASGQGEGAFF. In nucleotides, the CDR3 is TGTGCCAGCGGTCAGGGGGAAGGAGCTTTCTTT.

This chain links TRBV29-1 with TRBJ2-1; 9 positions agree with TRBD2. V lost 7 bases and J lost 9; bases outside the gene matches: 13. Germline V CDR1 and CDR2: SQVTM, ANQGSEA. This CDR3 contains 14 residues. In DNA, the CDR3 is TGCAGCGGGTGGGTGCGTAGCGGGAGTCGTGAGCAGTTCTTC. This codes for CSGWVRSGSREQFF.

The rearrangement joins TRBV5-1 to TRBJ1-2; D is ambiguous. Germline V gene lookup returns CDR1 SGHRS and CDR2 YFSETQ. V shed 4 bases and J shed 3 bases, with 13 bases lying between them. The CDR3 contains 14 residues. CDR3 region: CASSPSGGHYGYTF. The CDR3 DNA reads as TGCGCCAGCAGCCCTTCGGGAGGCCACTATGGCTACACCTTC.

This clone appeared once. The chain has TRBV29-1 and TRBJ2-5; the D gene is possibly TRBD1 (6 bases). CDR3 length: 13 residues. Germline values: CDR1 SQVTM, CDR2 ANQGSEA. The V end lost 4 bases, the J end lost 5 bases, and 14 bases lay between the germline ends. The chain's CDR3 is CSVGQAAEETQYF. CDR3 bases: TGCAGCGTTGGACAGGCTGCTGAGGAGACCCAGTACTTC.

There are a few counts of this clone. This chain uses TRBV4-3 with TRBJ2-7, with 11 bases fitting TRBD2. Germline CDR1 reads LGHNA; CDR2 reads YSLEER. The CDR3 is 16 residues long. V gave up 6 bases and J gave up 2 bases; unmatched junction bases: 9. CDR3 sequence reads: CASSPSLAGGTYEQYF. CDR3 nucleotide sequence: TGCGCCAGCAGTCCTTCCCTAGCGGGAGGCACCTACGAGCAGTACTTC.

The V and J genes are TRBV28 and TRBJ1-3, with 7 bases that match TRBD1. Germline V gene lookup returns CDR1 MDHEN and CDR2 SYDVKM. The V gene end was trimmed by 5 bases and the J gene end by 4 bases; junction bases not matched to a gene: 5. This CDR3 spans 14 amino acids. The CDR3 here is CASSPGTVGNTIYF. Here the CDR3 DNA reads TGTGCCAGCAGTCCCGGGACAGTAGGAAACACCATATATTTT.

The genes are TRBV9 and TRBJ2-1, with TRBD1 matching 9 bases. V was clipped by 0 bases and J by 13 bases; unmatched bases: 14. The CDR3 contains 16 residues. Germline CDR1 SGDLS, CDR2 YYNGEE. The CDR3 nucleotides read TGTGCCAGCAGCGTAGGTGGGACAGGGAGGACGTGGAGACAGTTCTTC. It translates to CASSVGGTGRTWRQFF.

The chain joins TRBV19 to TRBJ2-1; 9 bases align to TRBD2. Germline V gene data show CDR1 as LNHDA and CDR2 as SQIVND (reference sequence). V lost 5 bases and J lost 3; bases outside the gene matches: 8. This CDR3 comprises 16 residues. CDR3 nucleotides: TGTGCCAGTAGTCCTTTTAGCGGGAGTAGCTACAATGAGCAGTTCTTC. This translates into CASSPFSGSSYNEQFF.

V and J are TRBV6-5 and TRBJ1-2; the D gene is possibly TRBD1 (6 bases). V was pared by 6 bases and J by 6 bases, with 14 bases between. This CDR3 has 13 residues. CDR1 is MNHEY and CDR2 is SVGAGI in the germline V gene. CDR3 in amino acids: CASSPTGYDGYTF. The CDR3 DNA reads TGTGCCAGCAGCCCAACAGGGTATGATGGCTACACCTTC.

This sequence joins TRBV25-1 and TRBJ2-2; 10 nucleotides match TRBD2. Germline CDR1 MGHDK, CDR2 SYGVNS. The CDR3 consists of 15 residues. The J segment lost 5 bases and the V segment lost 4 bases, leaving 4 bases of the junction unmatched. CDR3 nucleotide sequence: TGTGCCAGCAGTGTACAAGCGGGGGGGACCGGGGAGCTGTTTTTT. Protein sequence: CASSVQAGGTGELFF.

This clone showed up just once. The V call is TRBV18, the J call TRBJ2-2; D ambiguous. The CDR3 is 15 residues long. Looked up from germline, CDR1 is KGHSH and CDR2 is LQKENI. V lost 1 base to trimming and J lost 3 bases, with 9 bases between them. The CDR3 coding sequence is TGTGCCAGCTCACCACGTCCCGGTGACACCGGGGAGCTGTTTTTT. It specifies CASSPRPGDTGELFF.

This chain joins TRBV18 and TRBJ2-2; D is perhaps TRBD1 (5 bases). Germline V lookup: CDR1 KGHSH, CDR2 LQKENI. CDR3 length: 16 residues. Trimming cost V 3 bases and J 4 bases, with 15 bases left between them. For the CDR3, the DNA is TGTGCCAGCTCACCTTCTCGACAGAAAAGCACCGGGGAGCTGTTTTTT. Its protein is CASSPSRQKSTGELFF.

V gene TRBV9 combines with J gene TRBJ2-3; D call uncertain. Germline V lookup: CDR1 SGDLS, CDR2 YYNGEE. The CDR3 length is 16 residues. Trimming removed 0 bases from V and 2 bases from J, with 13 bases in between. The CDR3 DNA reads TGTGCCAGCAGCGTAGCGGGTAAGAGGATCACAGATACGCAGTATTTT. This translates into CASSVAGKRITDTQYF.

This clone was detected only a few times. V gene TRBV5-6 combines with J gene TRBJ1-4; tentative D call: TRBD1 (5 bases). The CDR3 has 16 amino acids. The germline V gene encodes CDR1 SGHDT and CDR2 YYEEEE. Trimming took off 0 bases at V and 8 bases at J, with 17 bases between the two ends. CDR3 region: CASSLERGTLDEKLFF. CDR3 sequence (DNA): TGTGCCAGCAGCTTGGAGCGCGGGACCCTTGACGAAAAACTGTTTTTT.

The chain uses TRBV6-5 and TRBJ1-2; D may be TRBD1 (5 bases). CDR1 is MNHEY and CDR2 is SVGAGI in the germline V gene. V lost 1 base and J lost 2, with 8 bases in between. This CDR3 has 14 amino acids. CDR3: CASSYYGGNYGYTF. CDR3 nucleotides: TGTGCCAGCAGTTACTACGGGGGAAACTATGGCTACACCTTC.

CDR3 protein: CATSSQTGGGLAEQYF. DNA for the CDR3: TGTGCCACCAGCAGTCAGACAGGGGGCGGCCTTGCCGAGCAGTACTTC. The chain carries TRBV15 and TRBJ2-7; 10 nucleotides align to TRBD1. Germline CDR1 reads LNHNV; CDR2 reads YYDKDF (reference sequence). The CDR3 has 16 amino acids. Trimming removed 3 bases from V and 6 bases from J; junction bases left unmatched: 11. The entire variable domain, with the rest obtained from reference TRBV15 and TRBJ2-7, is as follows: DAMVIQNPRYQVTQFGKPVTLSCSQTLNHNVMYWYQQKSSQAPKLLFHYYDKDFNNEADTPDNFQSRRPNTSFCFLDIRSPGLGDTAMYLCATSSQTGGGLAEQYFGPGTRLTVT.

This clone was seen a few times. The V gene is TRBV7-8, the J gene TRBJ2-5, with a weak D call TRBD2 (8 bases). The CDR3 sequence is 16 residues long. Germline CDR1 SGHVS, CDR2 FQNEAQ. Deletions cut 3 bases from V and 3 bases from J, with 17 bases between. The CDR3 region is CASSFLAGQGEETQYF. The CDR3 coding sequence is TGTGCCAGCAGCTTCCTAGCGGGCCAGGGGGAAGAGACCCAGTACTTC. Looking up the rest from reference TRBV7-8 and TRBJ2-5 gives the full variable domain: GAGVSQSPRYKVAKRGQDVALRCDPISGHVSLFWYQQALGQGPEFLTYFQNEAQLDKSGLPSDRFFAERPEGSVSTLKIQRTQQEDSAVYLCASSFLAGQGEETQYFGPGTRLLVL.

The table lists this clone with many counts. The CDR3 spells CASSPGTGDRSPLHF. The DNA for the CDR3 is TGTGCCAGCAGCCCGGGGACAGGGGATAGATCACCCCTCCACTTT. The rearrangement joins TRBV7-2 to TRBJ1-6; TRBD1 matches at 10 bases. Germline-derived CDR1 and CDR2 are SGHTA and FQGNSA. This CDR3 is built from 15 residues. V lost 5 bases, J lost 10 bases, and 8 bases stayed unmatched.

The chain combines TRBV7-8 with TRBJ1-3; D is uncertain. This CDR3 comprises 14 residues. Germline V gives CDR1 SGHVS, CDR2 FQNEAQ. With 5 bases removed from V and 4 bases from J, the gap between germline ends came to 12 bases. CDR3 residues: CASSRSELGNTIYF. DNA for the CDR3: TGTGCCAGCAGCCGGTCCGAGCTAGGAAACACCATATATTTT. Complete variable domain (other parts from reference TRBV7-8 and TRBJ1-3): GAGVSQSPRYKVAKRGQDVALRCDPISGHVSLFWYQQALGQGPEFLTYFQNEAQLDKSGLPSDRFFAERPEGSVSTLKIQRTQQEDSAVYLCASSRSELGNTIYFGEGSWLTVV.

This rearrangement joins TRBV4-2 to TRBJ2-5; 14 bases match TRBD2. The CDR3 spans 17 residues. Germline CDR1 LGHNA, CDR2 YNFKEQ. With V trimmed by 2 bases and J by 4 bases, 6 bases remained unmatched. Written as DNA, the CDR3 is TGTGCCAGCAGCCAACAAACCGGACTAGCGGGAGGAGAGACCCAGTACTTC. This translates into CASSQQTGLAGGETQYF.

The rearrangement links TRBV28 to TRBJ1-2, with 9 bases lining up with TRBD1. V shed 6 bases, J shed 6 bases, and the junction held 14 bases outside the gene matches. CDR1 MDHEN and CDR2 SYDVKM come from the germline V gene. The CDR3 is 16 amino acids. CDR3 amino acids: CASRNPSGTGSDGYTF. CDR3 bases: TGTGCCAGCAGGAACCCGTCCGGGACAGGGTCCGATGGCTACACCTTC.

The chain employs TRBV18 and TRBJ1-5; possible D gene TRBD1, 5 bases. Between the trimmed V and J ends, which lost 2 bases and 9 bases, there was a span of 14 bases. This CDR3 has 14 amino acids. Germline CDR1 reads KGHSH; CDR2 reads LQKENI. CDR3 in DNA: TGTGCCAGCTCACCATGGGAGGGGTCGACGCCCCAGCATTTT. Translated: CASSPWEGSTPQHF. Variable domain in full (rest from reference TRBV18 and TRBJ1-5): NAGVMQNPRHLVRRRGQEARLRCSPMKGHSHVYWYRQLPEEGLKFMVYLQKENIIDESGMPKERFSAEFPKEGPSILRIQQVVRGDSAAYFCASSPWEGSTPQHFGDGTRLSIL.

This chain connects TRBV28 to TRBJ1-1; TRBD1 is a possible D gene (5 bases). This CDR3 contains 12 residues. The V end was cut by 7 bases, the J end by 7 bases, with 13 bases between. Germline V CDR1 and CDR2: MDHEN, SYDVKM. CDR3 in amino acids: CASKSQGCEAFF. In nucleotides, the CDR3 is TGTGCCAGCAAGTCCCAGGGCTGTGAAGCTTTCTTT.

The chain employs TRBV6-1 and TRBJ2-2; 7 bases are shared with TRBD2. The CDR3 is 14 residues long. Germline V lookup: CDR1 MNHNS, CDR2 SASEGT. After removal of 7 bases from V and 5 bases from J, the junction contained 7 bases not matched to a gene. The CDR3 here is CASKQLATTGELFF. For the CDR3, the DNA is TGTGCCAGCAAACAACTAGCGACGACCGGGGAGCTGTTTTTT.

This rearrangement joins TRBV10-1 to TRBJ2-3, with 7 bases lining up with TRBD1. Germline-derived CDR1 and CDR2 are WNHNN and SYGVQD (reference sequence). The CDR3 covers 14 residues. The ends lost 6 bases at V and 6 bases at J; junction bases unmatched: 9. Written as DNA, the CDR3 is TGCGCCAGCAGCTCCAGACAGGGATGGGATACGCAGTATTTT. Translated, it gives CASSSRQGWDTQYF.